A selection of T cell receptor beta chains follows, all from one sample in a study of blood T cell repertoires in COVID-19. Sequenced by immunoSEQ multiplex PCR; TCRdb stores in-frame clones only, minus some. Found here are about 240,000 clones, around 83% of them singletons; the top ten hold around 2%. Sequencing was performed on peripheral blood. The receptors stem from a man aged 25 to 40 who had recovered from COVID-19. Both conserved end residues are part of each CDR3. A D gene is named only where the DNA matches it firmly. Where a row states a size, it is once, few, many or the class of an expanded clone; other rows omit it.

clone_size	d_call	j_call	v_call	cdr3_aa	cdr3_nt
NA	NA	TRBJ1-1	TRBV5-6	CASSYRQAQAFF	TGTGCCAGCAGTTATCGACAGGCCCAAGCTTTCTTT
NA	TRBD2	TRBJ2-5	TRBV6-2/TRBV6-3	CASSYGNGGIAETQYF	TGTGCCAGCAGTTACGGGAACGGGGGGATCGCAGAGACCCAGTACTTC
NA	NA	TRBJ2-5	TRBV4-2	CASSQVVGAYQETQYF	TGTGCCAGCAGCCAAGTGGTGGGGGCTTATCAAGAGACCCAGTACTTC
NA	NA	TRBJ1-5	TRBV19	CASSIRGGGQPQHF	TGTGCCAGTAGTATTAGGGGGGGAGGACAGCCCCAGCATTTT
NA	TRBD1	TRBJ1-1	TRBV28	CASSASGGQNTEAFF	TGTGCCAGCAGTGCCTCAGGGGGTCAAAACACTGAAGCTTTCTTT
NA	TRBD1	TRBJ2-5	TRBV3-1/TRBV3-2	CASSHSGQGARETQYF	TGTGCCAGCAGCCACTCGGGACAGGGGGCTCGAGAGACCCAGTACTTC
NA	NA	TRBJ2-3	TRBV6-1	CASSEVTTGTDTQYF	TGTGCCAGCAGTGAAGTTACGACAGGCACAGATACGCAGTATTTT
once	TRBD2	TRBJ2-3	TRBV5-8	CASSLERGRGGQYF	TGTGCCAGCAGCTTGGAGCGGGGGCGAGGGGGGCAGTATTTT
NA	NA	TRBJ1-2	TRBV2	CASSKGLNYGYTF	TGTGCCAGCAGCAAAGGACTCAACTATGGCTACACCTTC
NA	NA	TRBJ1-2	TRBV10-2	CASSAGTPRRDGYTF	TGCGCCAGCAGCGCCGGGACACCCAGACGGGACGGCTACACCTTC
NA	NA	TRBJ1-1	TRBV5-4	CASSSQGVETEAFF	TGTGCCAGCAGCTCACAGGGAGTTGAGACTGAAGCTTTCTTT
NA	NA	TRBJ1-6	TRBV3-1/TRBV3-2	CASSQSGGNSPLHF	TGTGCCAGCAGCCAGAGCGGGGGTAATTCACCCCTCCACTTT
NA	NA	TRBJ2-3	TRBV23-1	CARNHRRDFYTDTQYF	TGCGCCAGGAATCATCGCCGGGACTTTTACACAGATACGCAGTATTTT